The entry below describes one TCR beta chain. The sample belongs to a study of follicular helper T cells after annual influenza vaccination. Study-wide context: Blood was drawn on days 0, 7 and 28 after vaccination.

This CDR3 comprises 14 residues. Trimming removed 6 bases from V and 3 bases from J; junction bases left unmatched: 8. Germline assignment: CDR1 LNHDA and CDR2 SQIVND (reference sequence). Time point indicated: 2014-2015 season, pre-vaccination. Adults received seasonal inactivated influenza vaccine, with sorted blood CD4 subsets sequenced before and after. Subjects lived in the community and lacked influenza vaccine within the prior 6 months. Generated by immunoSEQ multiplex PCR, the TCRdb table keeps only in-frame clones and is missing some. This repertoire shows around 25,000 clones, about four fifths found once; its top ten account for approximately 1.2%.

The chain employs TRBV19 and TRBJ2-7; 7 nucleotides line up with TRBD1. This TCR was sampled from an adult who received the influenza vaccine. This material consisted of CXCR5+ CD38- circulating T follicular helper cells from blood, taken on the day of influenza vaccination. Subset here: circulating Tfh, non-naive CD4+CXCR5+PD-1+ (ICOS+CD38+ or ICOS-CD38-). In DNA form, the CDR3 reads TGTGCCAGTAGCCGTGAAGGGGGCTACTACGAGCAGTACTTC. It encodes CASSREGGYYEQYF.